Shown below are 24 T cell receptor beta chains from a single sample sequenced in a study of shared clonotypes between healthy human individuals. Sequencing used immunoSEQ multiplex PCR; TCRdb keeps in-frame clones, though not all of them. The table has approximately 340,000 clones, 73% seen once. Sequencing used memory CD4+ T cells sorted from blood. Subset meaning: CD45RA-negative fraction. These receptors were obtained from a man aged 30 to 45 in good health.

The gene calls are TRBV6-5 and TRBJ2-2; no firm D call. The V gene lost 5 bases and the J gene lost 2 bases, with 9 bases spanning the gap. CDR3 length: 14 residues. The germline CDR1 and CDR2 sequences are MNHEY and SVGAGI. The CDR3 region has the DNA TGTGCCAGCAGTAAACGAGAAAACACCGGGGAGCTGTTTTTT. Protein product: CASSKRENTGELFF.

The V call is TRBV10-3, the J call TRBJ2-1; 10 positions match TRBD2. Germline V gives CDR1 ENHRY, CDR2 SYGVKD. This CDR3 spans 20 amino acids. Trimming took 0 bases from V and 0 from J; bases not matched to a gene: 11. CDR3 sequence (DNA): TGTGCCATCAGTGAGTCGGCTAGCGGGAGAGGCGGCCACTCCTACAATGAGCAGTTCTTC. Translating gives CAISESASGRGGHSYNEQFF.

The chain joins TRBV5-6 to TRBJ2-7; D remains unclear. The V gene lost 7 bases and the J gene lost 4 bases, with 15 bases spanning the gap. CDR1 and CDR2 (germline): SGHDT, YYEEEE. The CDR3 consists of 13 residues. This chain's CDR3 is CASSRATLYEQYF. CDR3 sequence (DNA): TGTGCCAGCTCTCGTGCGACCTTATACGAGCAGTACTTC.

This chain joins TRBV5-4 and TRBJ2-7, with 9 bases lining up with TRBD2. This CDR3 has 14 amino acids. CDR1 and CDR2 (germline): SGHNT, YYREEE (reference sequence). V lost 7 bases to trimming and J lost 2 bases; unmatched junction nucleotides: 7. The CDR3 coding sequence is TGTGCCAGCGGACCCGGCGGGAGGGCCTACGAGCAGTACTTC. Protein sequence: CASGPGGRAYEQYF.

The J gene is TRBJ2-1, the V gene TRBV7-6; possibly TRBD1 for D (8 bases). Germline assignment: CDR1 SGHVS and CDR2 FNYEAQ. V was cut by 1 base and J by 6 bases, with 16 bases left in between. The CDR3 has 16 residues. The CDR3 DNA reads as TGTGCCAGCAGCTTAGAAACAGGGGGGGCCTCCAATGAGCAGTTCTTC. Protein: CASSLETGGASNEQFF.

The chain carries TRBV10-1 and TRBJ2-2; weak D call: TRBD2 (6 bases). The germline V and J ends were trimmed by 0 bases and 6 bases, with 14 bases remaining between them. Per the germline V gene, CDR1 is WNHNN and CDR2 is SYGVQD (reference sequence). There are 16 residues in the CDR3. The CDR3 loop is CASSESRGGKAGELFF. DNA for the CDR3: TGCGCCAGCAGTGAGTCGAGGGGCGGGAAAGCCGGGGAGCTGTTTTTT.

The CDR3 loop is CAISAKGQDYGYTF. Written as DNA, the CDR3 is TGTGCCATCAGTGCAAAGGGGCAGGACTATGGCTACACCTTC. The chain recombines TRBV10-3 with TRBJ1-2; a possible D gene is TRBD1 (5 bases). This CDR3 is built from 14 residues. Trimming pared 4 bases from V and 3 bases from J, leaving 12 bases between. Looked up from germline, CDR1 is ENHRY and CDR2 is SYGVKD.

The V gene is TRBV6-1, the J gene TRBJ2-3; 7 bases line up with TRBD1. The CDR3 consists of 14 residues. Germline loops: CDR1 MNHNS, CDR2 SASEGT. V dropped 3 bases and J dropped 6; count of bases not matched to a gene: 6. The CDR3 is CASSDNRGSDTQYF. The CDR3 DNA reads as TGTGCCAGCAGTGACAACAGGGGAAGCGATACGCAGTATTTT.

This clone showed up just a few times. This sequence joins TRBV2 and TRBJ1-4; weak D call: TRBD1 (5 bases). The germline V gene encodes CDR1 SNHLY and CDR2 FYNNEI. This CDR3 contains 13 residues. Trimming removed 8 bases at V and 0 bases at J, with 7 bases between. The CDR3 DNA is TGTGCCAGCGGGGGACCAACTAATGAAAAACTGTTTTTT. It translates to CASGGPTNEKLFF.

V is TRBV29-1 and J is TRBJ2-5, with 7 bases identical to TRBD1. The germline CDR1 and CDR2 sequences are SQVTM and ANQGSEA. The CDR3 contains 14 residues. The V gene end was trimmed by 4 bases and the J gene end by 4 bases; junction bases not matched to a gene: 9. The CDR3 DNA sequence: TGCAGCGTTGGAAGTAGGGGGCTATCAGAGACCCAGTACTTC. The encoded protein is CSVGSRGLSETQYF.

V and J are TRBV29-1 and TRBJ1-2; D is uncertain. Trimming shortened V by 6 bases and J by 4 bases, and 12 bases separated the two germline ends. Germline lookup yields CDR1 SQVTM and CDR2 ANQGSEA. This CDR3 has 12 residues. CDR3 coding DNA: TGCAGCGTATACGGACTGAGCTATGGCTACACCTTC. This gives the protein CSVYGLSYGYTF.

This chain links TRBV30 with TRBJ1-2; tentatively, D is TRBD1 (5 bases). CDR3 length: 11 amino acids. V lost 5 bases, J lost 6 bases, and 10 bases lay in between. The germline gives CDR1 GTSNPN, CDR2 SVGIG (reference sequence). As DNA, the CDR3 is TGTGCCTGGGGAGAGGGGAATGGCTACACCTTC. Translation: CAWGEGNGYTF.

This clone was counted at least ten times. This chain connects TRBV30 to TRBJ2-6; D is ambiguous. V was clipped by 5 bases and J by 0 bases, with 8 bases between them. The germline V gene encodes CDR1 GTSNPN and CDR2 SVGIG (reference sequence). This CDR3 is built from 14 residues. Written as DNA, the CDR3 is TGTGCCTGGTACCGTAGCTCTGGGGCCAACGTCCTGACTTTC. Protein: CAWYRSSGANVLTF.

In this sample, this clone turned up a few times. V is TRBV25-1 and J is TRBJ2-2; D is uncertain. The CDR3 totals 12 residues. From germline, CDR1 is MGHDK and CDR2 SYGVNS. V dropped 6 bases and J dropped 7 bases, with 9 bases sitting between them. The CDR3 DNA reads TGTGCCAGCAGCCCACACCACGGGGAGCTGTTTTTT. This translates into CASSPHHGELFF.

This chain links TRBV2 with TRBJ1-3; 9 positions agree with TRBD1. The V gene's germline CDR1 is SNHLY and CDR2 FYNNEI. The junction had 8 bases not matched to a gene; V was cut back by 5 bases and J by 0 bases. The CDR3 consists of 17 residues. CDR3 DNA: TGTGCCAGCAGTTCTCCGGGACAGGGATTCTCTGGAAACACCATATATTTT. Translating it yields CASSSPGQGFSGNTIYF.

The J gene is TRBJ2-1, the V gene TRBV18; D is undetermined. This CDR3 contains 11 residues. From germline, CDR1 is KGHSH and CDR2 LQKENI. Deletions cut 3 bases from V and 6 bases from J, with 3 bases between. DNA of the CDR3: TGTGCCAGCTCACCCCGCAATGAGCAGTTCTTC. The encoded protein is CASSPRNEQFF.

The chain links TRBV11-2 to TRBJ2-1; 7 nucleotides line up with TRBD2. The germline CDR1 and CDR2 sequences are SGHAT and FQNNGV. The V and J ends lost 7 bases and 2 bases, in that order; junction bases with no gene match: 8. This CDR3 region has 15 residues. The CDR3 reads CASTPAGTTYNEQFF. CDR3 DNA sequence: TGTGCCAGCACTCCAGCGGGGACTACCTACAATGAGCAGTTCTTC.

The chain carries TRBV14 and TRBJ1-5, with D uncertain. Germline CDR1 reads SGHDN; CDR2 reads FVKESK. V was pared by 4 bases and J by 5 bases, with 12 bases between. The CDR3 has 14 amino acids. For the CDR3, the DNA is TGTGCCAGCAGCCGGCAATTAGTCGATCAGCCCCAGCATTTT. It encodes CASSRQLVDQPQHF.

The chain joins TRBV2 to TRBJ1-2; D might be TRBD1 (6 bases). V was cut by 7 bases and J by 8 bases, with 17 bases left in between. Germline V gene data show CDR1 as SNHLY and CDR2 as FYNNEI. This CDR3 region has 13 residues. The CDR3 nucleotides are TGTGCCAGCAACCCGAACCGGGGGGGCGGCTACACCTTC. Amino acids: CASNPNRGGGYTF.

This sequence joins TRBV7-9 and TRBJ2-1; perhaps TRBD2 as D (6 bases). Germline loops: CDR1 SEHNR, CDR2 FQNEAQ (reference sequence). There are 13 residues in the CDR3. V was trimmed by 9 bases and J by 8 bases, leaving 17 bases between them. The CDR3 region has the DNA TGTGCCAGTCGGGAGATTGATTACGATGAGCAGTTCTTC. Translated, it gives CASREIDYDEQFF.

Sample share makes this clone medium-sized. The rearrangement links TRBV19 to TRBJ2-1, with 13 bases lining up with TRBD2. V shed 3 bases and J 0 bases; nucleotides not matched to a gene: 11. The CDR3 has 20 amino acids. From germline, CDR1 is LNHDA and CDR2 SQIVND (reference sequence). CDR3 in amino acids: CASSIGTGLAGPDSYNEQFF. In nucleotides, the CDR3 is TGTGCCAGTAGTATCGGGACGGGACTAGCGGGACCTGACTCCTACAATGAGCAGTTCTTC.

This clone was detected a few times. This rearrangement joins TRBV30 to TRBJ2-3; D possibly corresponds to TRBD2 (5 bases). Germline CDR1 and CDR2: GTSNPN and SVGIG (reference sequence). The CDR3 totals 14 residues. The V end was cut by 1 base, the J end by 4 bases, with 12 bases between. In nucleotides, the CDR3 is TGTGCCTGGAGTGAGGGTGGGAGCGCAGATACGCAGTATTTT. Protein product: CAWSEGGSADTQYF.

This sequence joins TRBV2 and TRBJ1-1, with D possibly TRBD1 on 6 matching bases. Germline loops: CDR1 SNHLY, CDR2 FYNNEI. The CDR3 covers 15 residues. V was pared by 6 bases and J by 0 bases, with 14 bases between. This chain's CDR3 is CASSENRDMNTEAFF. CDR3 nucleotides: TGTGCCAGCAGCGAAAACAGGGACATGAACACTGAAGCTTTCTTT.

The CDR3 reads CASSIRGTTEAFF. The CDR3 coding sequence is TGTGCCAGTAGTATCCGGGGGACCACTGAAGCTTTCTTT. This chain joins TRBV19 and TRBJ1-1; possibly TRBD1 for D (5 bases). The germline CDR1 and CDR2 sequences are LNHDA and SQIVND (reference sequence). V was clipped by 3 bases and J by 4 bases, with 9 bases between them. CDR3 size: 13 residues.